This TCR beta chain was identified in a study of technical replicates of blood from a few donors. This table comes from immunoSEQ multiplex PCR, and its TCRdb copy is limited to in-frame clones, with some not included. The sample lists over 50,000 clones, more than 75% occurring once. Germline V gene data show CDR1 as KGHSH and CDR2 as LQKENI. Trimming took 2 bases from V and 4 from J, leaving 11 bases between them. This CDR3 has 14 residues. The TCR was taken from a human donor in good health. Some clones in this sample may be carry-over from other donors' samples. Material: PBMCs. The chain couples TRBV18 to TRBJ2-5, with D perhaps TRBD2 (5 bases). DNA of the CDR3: TGTGCCAGCTCACCAGTGGCCGGGGTAGAGACCCAGTACTTC. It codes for CASSPVAGVETQYF. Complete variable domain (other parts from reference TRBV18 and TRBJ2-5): NAGVMQNPRHLVRRRGQEARLRCSPMKGHSHVYWYRQLPEEGLKFMVYLQKENIIDESGMPKERFSAEFPKEGPSILRIQQVVRGDSAAYFCASSPVAGVETQYFGPGTRLLVL.